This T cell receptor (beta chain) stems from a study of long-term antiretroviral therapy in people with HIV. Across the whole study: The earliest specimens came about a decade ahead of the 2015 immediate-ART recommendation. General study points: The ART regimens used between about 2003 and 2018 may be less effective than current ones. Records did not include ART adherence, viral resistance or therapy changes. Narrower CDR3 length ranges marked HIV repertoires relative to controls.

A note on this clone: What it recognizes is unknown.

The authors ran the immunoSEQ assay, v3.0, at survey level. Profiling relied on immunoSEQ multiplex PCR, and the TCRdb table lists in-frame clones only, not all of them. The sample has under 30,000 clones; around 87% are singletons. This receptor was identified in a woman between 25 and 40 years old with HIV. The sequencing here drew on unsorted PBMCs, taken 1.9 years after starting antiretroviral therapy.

As DNA, the CDR3 is TGTGCCATCAGAGATTCGCCGCCGGGTACTGAAGCTTTCTTT. It yields the protein CAIRDSPPGTEAFF. The rearrangement links TRBV10-3 to TRBJ1-1; D remains unclear. V gave up 6 bases and J gave up 5 bases, with 16 bases separating them. CDR1 is ENHRY and CDR2 is SYGVKD in the germline V gene. The CDR3 contains 14 residues.